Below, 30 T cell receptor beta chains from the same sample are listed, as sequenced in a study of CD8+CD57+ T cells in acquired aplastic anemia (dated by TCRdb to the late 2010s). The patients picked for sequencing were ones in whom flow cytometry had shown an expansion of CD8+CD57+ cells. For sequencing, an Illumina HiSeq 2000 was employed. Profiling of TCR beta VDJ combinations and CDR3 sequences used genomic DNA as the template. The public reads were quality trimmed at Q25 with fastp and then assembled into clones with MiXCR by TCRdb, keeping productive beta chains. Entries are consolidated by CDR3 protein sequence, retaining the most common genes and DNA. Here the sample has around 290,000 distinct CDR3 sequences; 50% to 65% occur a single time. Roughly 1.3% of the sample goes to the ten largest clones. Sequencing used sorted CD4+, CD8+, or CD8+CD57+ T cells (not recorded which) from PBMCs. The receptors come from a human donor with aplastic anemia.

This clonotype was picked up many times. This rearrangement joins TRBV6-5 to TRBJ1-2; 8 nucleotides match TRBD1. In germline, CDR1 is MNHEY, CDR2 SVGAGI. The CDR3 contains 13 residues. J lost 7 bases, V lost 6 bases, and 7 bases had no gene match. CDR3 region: CASRDRTGSGYTF. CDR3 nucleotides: TGTGCCAGCAGAGATAGGACAGGGAGTGGCTACACCTTC.

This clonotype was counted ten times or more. CDR3 DNA sequence: TGTGCCAGCAGCTTGGAGGGGGCTGGGGCCAACGTCCTGACTTTC. Protein product: CASSLEGAGANVLTF. V gene TRBV5-8 combines with J gene TRBJ2-6; D perhaps matches TRBD1 (6 bases). Germline V lookup: CDR1 SGHTS, CDR2 YDEGEE. With 0 bases removed from V and 2 bases from J, the gap between germline ends came to 6 bases. This CDR3 region has 15 residues.

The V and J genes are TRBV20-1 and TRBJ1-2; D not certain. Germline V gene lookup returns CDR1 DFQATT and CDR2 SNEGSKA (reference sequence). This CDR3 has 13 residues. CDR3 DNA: TGCAGCGTAGAGCCAGCAACTAACTATGGCTACACCTTC. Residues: CSVEPATNYGYTF.

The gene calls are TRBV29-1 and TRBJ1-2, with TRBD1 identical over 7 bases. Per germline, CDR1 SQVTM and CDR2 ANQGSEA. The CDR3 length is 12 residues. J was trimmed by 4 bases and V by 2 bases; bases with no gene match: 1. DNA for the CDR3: TGCAGCGTTGAAAAGGGGGCCTATGGCTACACCTTC. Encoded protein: CSVEKGAYGYTF.

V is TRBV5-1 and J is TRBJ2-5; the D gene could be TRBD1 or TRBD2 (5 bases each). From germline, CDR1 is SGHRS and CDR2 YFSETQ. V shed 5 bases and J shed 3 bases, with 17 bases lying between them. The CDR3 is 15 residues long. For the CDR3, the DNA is TGCGCCAGCAGTCGGACATGGAGAGGGGAAGAGACCCAGTACTTC. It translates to CASSRTWRGEETQYF.

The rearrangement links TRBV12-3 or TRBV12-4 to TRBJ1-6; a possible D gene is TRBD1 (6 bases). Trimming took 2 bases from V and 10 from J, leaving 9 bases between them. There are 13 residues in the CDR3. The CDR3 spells CASSLQGRSPLHF. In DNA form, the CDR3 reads TGTGCCAGCAGTTTACAGGGGAGGTCACCCCTCCACTTT.

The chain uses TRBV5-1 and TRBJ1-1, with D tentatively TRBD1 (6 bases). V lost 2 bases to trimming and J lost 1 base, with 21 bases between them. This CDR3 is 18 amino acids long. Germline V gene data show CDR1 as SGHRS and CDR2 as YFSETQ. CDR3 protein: CASSFNRDRTGENTEAFF. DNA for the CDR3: TGCGCCAGCAGCTTCAACAGGGATAGGACCGGGGAGAACACTGAAGCTTTCTTT. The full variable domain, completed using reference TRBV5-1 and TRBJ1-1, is KAGVTQTPRYLIKTRGQQVTLSCSPISGHRSVSWYQQTPGQGLQFLFEYFSETQRNKGNFPGRFSGRQFSNSRSEMNVSTLELGDSALYLCASSFNRDRTGENTEAFFGQGTRLTVV.

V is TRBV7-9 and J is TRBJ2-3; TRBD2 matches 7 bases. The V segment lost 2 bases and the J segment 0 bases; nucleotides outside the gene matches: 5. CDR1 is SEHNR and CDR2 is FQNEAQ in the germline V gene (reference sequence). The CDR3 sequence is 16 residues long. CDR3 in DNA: TGTGCCAGCAGCTTAAGCGGGGCATCTAGCACAGATACGCAGTATTTT. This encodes CASSLSGASSTDTQYF.

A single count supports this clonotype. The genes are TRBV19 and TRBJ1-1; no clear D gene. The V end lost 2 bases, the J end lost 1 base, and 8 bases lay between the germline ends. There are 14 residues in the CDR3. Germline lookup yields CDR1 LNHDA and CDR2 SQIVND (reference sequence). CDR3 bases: TGTGCCAGTAGTATAATCAGACAGAACACTGAAGCTTTCTTT. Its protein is CASSIIRQNTEAFF.

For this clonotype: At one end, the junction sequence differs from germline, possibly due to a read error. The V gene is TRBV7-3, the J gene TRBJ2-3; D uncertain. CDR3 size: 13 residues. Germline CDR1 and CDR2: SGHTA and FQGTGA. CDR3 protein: CAISLKWADTQYF. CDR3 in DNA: TGTGCCATCAGCTTAAAGTGGGCAGATACGCAGTATTTT.

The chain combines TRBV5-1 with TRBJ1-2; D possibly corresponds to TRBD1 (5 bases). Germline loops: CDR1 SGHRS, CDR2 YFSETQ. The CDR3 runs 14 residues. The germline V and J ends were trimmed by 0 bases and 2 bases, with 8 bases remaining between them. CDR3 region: CASSLEWDNYGYTF. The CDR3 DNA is TGCGCCAGCAGCTTGGAGTGGGACAACTATGGCTACACCTTC.

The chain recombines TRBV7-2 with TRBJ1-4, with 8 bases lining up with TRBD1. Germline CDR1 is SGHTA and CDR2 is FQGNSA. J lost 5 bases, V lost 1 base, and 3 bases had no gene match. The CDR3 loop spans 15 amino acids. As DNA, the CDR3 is TGTGCCAGCAGCTTAGGACAGGGGTGGAATGAAAAACTGTTTTTT. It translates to CASSLGQGWNEKLFF.

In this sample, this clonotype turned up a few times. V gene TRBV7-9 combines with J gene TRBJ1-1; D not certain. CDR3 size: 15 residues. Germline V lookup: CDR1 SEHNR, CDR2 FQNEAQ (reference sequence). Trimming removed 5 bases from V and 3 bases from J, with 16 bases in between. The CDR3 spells CASSTDGRRDTEAFF. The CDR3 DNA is TGTGCCAGCAGCACCGATGGAAGGAGGGACACTGAAGCTTTCTTT.

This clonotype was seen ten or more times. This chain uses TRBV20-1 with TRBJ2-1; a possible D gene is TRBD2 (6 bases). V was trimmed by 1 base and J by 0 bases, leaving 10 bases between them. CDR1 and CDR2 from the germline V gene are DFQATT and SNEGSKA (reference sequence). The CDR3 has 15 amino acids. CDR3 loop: CSARVGGTSYNEQFF. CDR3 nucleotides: TGCAGTGCTAGAGTAGGCGGGACCTCCTACAATGAGCAGTTCTTC.

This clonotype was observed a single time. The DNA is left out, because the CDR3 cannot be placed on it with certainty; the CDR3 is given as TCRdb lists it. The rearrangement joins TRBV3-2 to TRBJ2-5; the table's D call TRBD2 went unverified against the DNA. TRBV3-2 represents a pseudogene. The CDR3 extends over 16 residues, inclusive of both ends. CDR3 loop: CASSQVAGGSLETQYF.

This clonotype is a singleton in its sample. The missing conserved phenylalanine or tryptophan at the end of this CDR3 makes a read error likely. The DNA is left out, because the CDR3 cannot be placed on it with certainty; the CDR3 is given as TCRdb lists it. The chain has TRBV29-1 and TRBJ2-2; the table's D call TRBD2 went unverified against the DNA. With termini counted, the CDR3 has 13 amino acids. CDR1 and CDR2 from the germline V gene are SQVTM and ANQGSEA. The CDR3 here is CSDEGRKHRGAVV.

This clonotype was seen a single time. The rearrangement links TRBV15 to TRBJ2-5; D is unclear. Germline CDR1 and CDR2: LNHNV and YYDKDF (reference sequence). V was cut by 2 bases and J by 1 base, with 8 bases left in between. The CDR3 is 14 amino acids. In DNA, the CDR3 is TGTGCCACCAGCAGATTAGAAATCCAAGAGACCCAGTACTTC. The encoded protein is CATSRLEIQETQYF.

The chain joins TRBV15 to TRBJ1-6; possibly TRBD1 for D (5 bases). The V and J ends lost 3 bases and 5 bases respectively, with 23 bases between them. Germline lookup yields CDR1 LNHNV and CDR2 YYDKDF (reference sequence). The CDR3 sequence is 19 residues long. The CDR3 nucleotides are TGTGCCACCAGCAGGGATACTTCTATTGGGGACGGGGATAATTCACCCCTCCACTTT. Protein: CATSRDTSIGDGDNSPLHF.

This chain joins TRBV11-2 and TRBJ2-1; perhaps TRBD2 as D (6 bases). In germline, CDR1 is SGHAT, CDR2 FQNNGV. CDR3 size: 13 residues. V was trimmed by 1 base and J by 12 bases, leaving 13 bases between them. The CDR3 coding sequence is TGTGCCAGCAGCTTAGGGGACTTTGGTCGGCAGTTCTTC. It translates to CASSLGDFGRQFF.

CDR3 bases: TGTGCCACCAGTGATTTTCAGGGGGAACTGTTTTTT. It codes for CATSDFQGELFF. The rearrangement uses TRBV24-1 and TRBJ1-4; 7 nucleotides agree with TRBD1. The CDR3 sequence is 12 residues long. Unmatched junction bases numbered 1, after V lost 1 base and J lost 12 bases. Per germline, CDR1 KGHDR and CDR2 SFDVKD.

The CDR3 DNA is TGTGCCAGCAGCGTACAGGGTAGCGGGAGTGATGAGCAGTTCTTC. It translates to CASSVQGSGSDEQFF. The rearrangement joins TRBV9 to TRBJ2-1, with 9 bases aligning to TRBD2. Germline assignment: CDR1 SGDLS and CDR2 YYNGEE. V was pared by 1 base and J by 8 bases, with 7 bases of the junction left unmatched. The CDR3 totals 15 residues.

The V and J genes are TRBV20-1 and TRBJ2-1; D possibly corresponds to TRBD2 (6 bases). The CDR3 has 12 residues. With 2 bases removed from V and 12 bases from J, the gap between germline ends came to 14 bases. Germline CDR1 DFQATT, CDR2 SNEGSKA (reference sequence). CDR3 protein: CSARQPDYGQFF. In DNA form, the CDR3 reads TGCAGTGCTAGACAACCGGACTACGGGCAGTTCTTC.

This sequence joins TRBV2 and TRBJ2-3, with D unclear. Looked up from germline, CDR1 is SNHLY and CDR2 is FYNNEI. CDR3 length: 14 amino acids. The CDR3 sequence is CTGSELLSTDTQYF. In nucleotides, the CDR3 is TGTACCGGCAGTGAACTACTTAGCACAGATACGCAGTATTTT.

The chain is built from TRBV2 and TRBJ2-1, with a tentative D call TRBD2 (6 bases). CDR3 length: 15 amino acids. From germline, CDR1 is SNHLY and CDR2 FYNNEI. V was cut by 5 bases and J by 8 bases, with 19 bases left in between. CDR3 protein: CASSKGRTAGYEQFF. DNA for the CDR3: TGTGCCAGCAGTAAGGGGAGGACGGCGGGCTATGAGCAGTTCTTC.

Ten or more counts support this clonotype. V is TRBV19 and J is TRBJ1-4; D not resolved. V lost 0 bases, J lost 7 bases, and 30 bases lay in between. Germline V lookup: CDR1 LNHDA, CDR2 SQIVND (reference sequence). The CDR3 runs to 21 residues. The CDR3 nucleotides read TGTGCCAGTAGTATAGATCTATTAGGATCCGCGGCCGCCGTGAGTAGTGAAAAACTGTTTTTT. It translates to CASSIDLLGSAAAVSSEKLFF.

CDR3 region: CASSFSGDTYTF. DNA for the CDR3: TGTGCCAGCAGCTTTTCGGGGGACACGTACACCTTC. V usage is TRBV7-3 and J usage is TRBJ1-2; a possible D gene is TRBD1 (6 bases). Germline lookup yields CDR1 SGHTA and CDR2 FQGTGA. The V and J ends lost 3 bases and 11 bases respectively, with 13 bases between them. The CDR3 contains 12 residues.

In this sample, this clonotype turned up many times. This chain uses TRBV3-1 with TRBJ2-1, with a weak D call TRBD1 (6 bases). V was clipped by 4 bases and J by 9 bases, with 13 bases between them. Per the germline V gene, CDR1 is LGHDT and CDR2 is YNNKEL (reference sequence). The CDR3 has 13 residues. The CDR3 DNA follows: TGTGCCAGCAGCCGCGCCTTACAGGGTGAGCAGTTCTTC. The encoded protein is CASSRALQGEQFF.

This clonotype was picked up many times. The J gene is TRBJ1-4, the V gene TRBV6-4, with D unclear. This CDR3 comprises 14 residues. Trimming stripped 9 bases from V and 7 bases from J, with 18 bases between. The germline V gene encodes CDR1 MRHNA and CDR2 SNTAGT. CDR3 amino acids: CASSTGSEGEKLFF. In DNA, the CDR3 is TGTGCCAGTTCGACCGGGAGCGAGGGTGAAAAACTGTTTTTT.

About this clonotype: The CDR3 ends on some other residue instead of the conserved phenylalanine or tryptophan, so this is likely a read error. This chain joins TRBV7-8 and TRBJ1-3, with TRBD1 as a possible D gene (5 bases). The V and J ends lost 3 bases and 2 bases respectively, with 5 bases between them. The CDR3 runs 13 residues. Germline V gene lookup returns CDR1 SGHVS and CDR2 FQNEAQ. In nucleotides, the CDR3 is TGTGCCAGCAGCTTGACAGCTGGAAACACCATATATTCT. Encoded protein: CASSLTAGNTIYS.

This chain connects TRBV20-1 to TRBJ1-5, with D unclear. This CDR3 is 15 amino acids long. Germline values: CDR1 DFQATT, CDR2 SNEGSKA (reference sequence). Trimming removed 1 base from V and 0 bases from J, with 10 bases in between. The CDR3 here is CSARGDGYSNQPQHF. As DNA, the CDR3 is TGCAGTGCTAGAGGTGACGGCTATAGCAATCAGCCCCAGCATTTT.